A single sample gave rise to the 17 T cell receptor beta chains below, sequenced in a study of shared clonotypes between healthy human individuals. Profiled with immunoSEQ multiplex PCR; TCRdb holds only in-frame clones, not every one. The data show about 380,000 clones, around 96% seen once. What was sequenced was memory CD8+ T cells sorted from blood. As to subset: CD45RO+ cells pooled with CCR7-negative TemRA cells. Source of these receptors: a man under 40 in good health.

CDR3 sequence reads: CASSLFGTGTYEQYF. The CDR3 DNA reads TGTGCCAGCAGTTTATTTGGGACAGGGACCTACGAGCAGTACTTC. The chain combines TRBV28 with TRBJ2-7; 9 bases align to TRBD1. The germline V gene encodes CDR1 MDHEN and CDR2 SYDVKM. With 1 base clipped from V and 2 bases from J, the junction kept 3 bases outside the gene matches. This CDR3 is 15 amino acids long.

The CDR3 is CASSQGPSSYEQYF. As DNA, the CDR3 is TGCGCCAGCAGCCAAGGCCCGAGCTCCTACGAGCAGTACTTC. The gene calls are TRBV4-1 and TRBJ2-7, with D unclear. The CDR3 extends over 14 amino acids. Germline V lookup: CDR1 MGHRA, CDR2 YSYEKL. Trimming removed 1 base from V and 0 bases from J, with 7 bases in between.

The gene calls are TRBV7-2 and TRBJ2-3; the match to TRBD2 covers 7 bases. Losses at the gene ends were 0 bases for V and 4 bases for J; bases not matched to a gene: 4. CDR3 length: 15 amino acids. Germline V gene data show CDR1 as SGHTA and CDR2 as FQGNSA. The CDR3 is CASSLAAGAPDTQYF. DNA of the CDR3: TGTGCCAGCAGCTTAGCGGCGGGAGCCCCAGATACGCAGTATTTT.

The V gene is TRBV15, the J gene TRBJ1-1; maybe TRBD1 (6 bases). The CDR3 contains 15 residues. Between the trimmed V and J ends, which lost 5 bases and 1 base, there was a span of 14 bases. CDR1 LNHNV and CDR2 YYDKDF come from the germline V gene (reference sequence). The CDR3 here is CATSRSGTRNTEAFF. In nucleotides, the CDR3 is TGTGCCACCAGCCGGTCCGGGACAAGGAACACTGAAGCTTTCTTT.

The genes are TRBV18 and TRBJ2-1, with 7 nucleotides matching TRBD1. The CDR3 length is 17 residues. Germline V gene lookup returns CDR1 KGHSH and CDR2 LQKENI. V shed 1 base and J 8 bases; nucleotides not matched to a gene: 14. CDR3 region: CASSPLHSSTGEHEQFF. The DNA for the CDR3 is TGTGCCAGCTCACCACTACACTCTAGCACAGGGGAGCATGAGCAGTTCTTC.

The chain uses TRBV11-2 and TRBJ2-7; tentatively, D is TRBD2 (6 bases). V was clipped by 1 base and J by 7 bases, with 11 bases between them. Germline CDR1 SGHAT, CDR2 FQNNGV. The length of the CDR3 is 13 residues. The CDR3 bases are TGTGCCAGCAGCTTAGCTGGGACTGCGGAGCAGTACTTC. Residues: CASSLAGTAEQYF. The full variable domain, completed using reference TRBV11-2 and TRBJ2-7, is EAGVAQSPRYKIIEKRQSVAFWCNPISGHATLYWYQQILGQGPKLLIQFQNNGVVDDSQLPKDRFSAERLKGVDSTLKIQPAKLEDSAVYLCASSLAGTAEQYFGPGTRLTVT.

CDR3 nucleotide sequence: TGTGCCAGCAGCTTCAGGGTAACAACTAATGAAAAACTGTTTTTT. Its protein is CASSFRVTTNEKLFF. J is TRBJ1-4 and V is TRBV7-9; D is perhaps TRBD1 (5 bases). The germline CDR1 and CDR2 sequences are SEHNR and FQNEAQ (reference sequence). This CDR3 has 15 amino acids. With 3 bases removed from V and 0 bases from J, the gap between germline ends came to 8 bases.

This sequence joins TRBV6-1 and TRBJ1-2, with D tentatively TRBD1 (6 bases). Germline assignment: CDR1 MNHNS and CDR2 SASEGT. CDR3 length: 13 amino acids. The V end lost 10 bases, the J end lost 5 bases, and 17 bases lay between the germline ends. The CDR3 is CATTRQAPYGYTF. CDR3 sequence (DNA): TGTGCCACCACCAGACAGGCGCCATATGGCTACACCTTC.

V usage is TRBV5-6 and J usage is TRBJ2-3; possibly TRBD2 for D (6 bases). The CDR3 is 15 amino acids. CDR1 and CDR2 (germline): SGHDT, YYEEEE. The V gene lost 1 base and the J gene lost 4 bases, with 13 bases spanning the gap. CDR3 loop: CASSLLAMTADTQYF. Written as DNA, the CDR3 is TGTGCCAGCAGCTTGCTAGCGATGACGGCAGATACGCAGTATTTT.

The chain links TRBV28 to TRBJ1-1; D ambiguous. The CDR3 has 11 residues. Trimming took off 5 bases at V and 5 bases at J, with 6 bases between the two ends. Germline CDR1 and CDR2: MDHEN and SYDVKM. The CDR3 is CASSRRTEAFF. The CDR3 DNA reads TGTGCCAGCAGTCGAAGGACTGAAGCTTTCTTT.

Comments on this clone: The sample contains more than one DNA sequence encoding this CDR3. CDR3 protein: CASSYSLTGLYGYTF. CDR3 nucleotide sequence: TGTGCCAGCAGTTACTCGCTGACAGGGCTTTATGGCTACACCTTC. The chain employs TRBV6-5 and TRBJ1-2, with 7 bases fitting TRBD1. Germline loops: CDR1 MNHEY, CDR2 SVGAGI. This CDR3 spans 15 amino acids. V lost 0 bases, J lost 5 bases, and 6 bases stayed unmatched.

V usage is TRBV28 and J usage is TRBJ2-5, with 8 positions matching TRBD1. The CDR3 runs to 13 residues. V shed 6 bases and J 5 bases; nucleotides not matched to a gene: 5. CDR1 is MDHEN, CDR2 SYDVKM, per germline. The chain's CDR3 is CASRLTGVETQYF. The CDR3 DNA sequence: TGTGCCAGCAGATTGACAGGGGTCGAGACCCAGTACTTC.

The V and J genes are TRBV5-5 and TRBJ2-7; 10 bases map to TRBD2. Germline CDR1 and CDR2: SGHKS and YYEKEE (reference sequence). Trimming removed 7 bases from V and 2 bases from J; junction bases left unmatched: 3. The CDR3 sequence is 13 residues long. This CDR3 is CASGGLAAYEQYF. For the CDR3, the DNA is TGTGCCAGCGGCGGACTAGCGGCCTACGAGCAGTACTTC. The variable domain in full, completed from reference TRBV5-5 and TRBJ2-7, reads DAGVTQSPTHLIKTRGQQVTLRCSPISGHKSVSWYQQVLGQGPQFIFQYYEKEERGRGNFPDRFSARQFPNYSSELNVNALLLGDSALYLCASGGLAAYEQYFGPGTRLTVT.

The rearrangement uses TRBV6-4 and TRBJ2-7; 11 nucleotides agree with TRBD2. The junction had 12 bases not matched to a gene; V was cut back by 2 bases and J by 9 bases. The CDR3 covers 16 residues. CDR1 and CDR2 (germline): MRHNA, SNTAGT. CDR3 in amino acids: CASSDPASGRPPGQYF. The CDR3 region has the DNA TGTGCCAGCAGTGACCCGGCTAGCGGGAGGCCTCCAGGGCAGTACTTC.

The rearrangement uses TRBV6-6 and TRBJ2-1, with 8 positions matching TRBD1. The CDR3 spans 15 residues. V shed 2 bases, J shed 7 bases, and the junction held 7 bases outside the gene matches. CDR1 is MNHNY, CDR2 SVGAGI, per germline (reference sequence). The CDR3 protein is CASSYLGQAHNEQFF. In DNA, the CDR3 is TGTGCCAGCAGTTACCTGGGACAGGCCCATAATGAGCAGTTCTTC.

The CDR3 region has the DNA TGTGCCAGCAGCGTAGTAGTCTATAAGCAGACTGAAGCTTTCTTT. Encoded protein: CASSVVVYKQTEAFF. This rearrangement joins TRBV9 to TRBJ1-1; D is unclear. Germline loops: CDR1 SGDLS, CDR2 YYNGEE. V dropped 0 bases and J dropped 5 bases, with 14 bases sitting between them. The CDR3 totals 15 residues.

As to this clone: Other DNA variants within this sample encode the same CDR3. The chain joins TRBV18 to TRBJ2-3; unclear D gene. The CDR3 length is 11 residues. Germline loops: CDR1 KGHSH, CDR2 LQKENI. V gave up 3 bases and J gave up 6 bases, with 4 bases separating them. The chain's CDR3 is CASSPTDTQYF. Written as DNA, the CDR3 is TGTGCCAGCTCACCTACGGATACGCAGTATTTT.